This T cell receptor beta chain was observed in a study of blood T cells in healthy people across ages. Study conclusions and caveats: In the absence of known donor CMV status, changes in expanded clonotypes were possibly confounded. PBMCs that were unsorted prevented a conclusive naive versus antigen-experienced comparison. Strong correlation linked observed beta diversity and percent naive T cells.

The CDR3 has 13 residues. CDR1 MGHDK and CDR2 SYGVNS come from the germline V gene. The second PCR ran roughly 7 to 11 cycles with a sample-barcoded 5' primer and J-beta primers. Via MiXCR, TCRdb re-called the 5' RACE reads, giving one row per CDR3 protein. The sample carries 600,000 or so distinct CDR3 sequences, approximately 30% recorded once. A word on this clonotype: Its target is not known. Mismatch with germline at one junction end may stem from a read error.

The V call is TRBV25-1, the J call TRBJ1-2; D may be TRBD1 (5 bases). The source is a woman of 80 years or more in good health. The sample consisted of blood. For the CDR3, the DNA is TGTGCCGGCAGTGAAGGGGACAACTATGGCTACACCTTC. Encoded protein: CAGSEGDNYGYTF.